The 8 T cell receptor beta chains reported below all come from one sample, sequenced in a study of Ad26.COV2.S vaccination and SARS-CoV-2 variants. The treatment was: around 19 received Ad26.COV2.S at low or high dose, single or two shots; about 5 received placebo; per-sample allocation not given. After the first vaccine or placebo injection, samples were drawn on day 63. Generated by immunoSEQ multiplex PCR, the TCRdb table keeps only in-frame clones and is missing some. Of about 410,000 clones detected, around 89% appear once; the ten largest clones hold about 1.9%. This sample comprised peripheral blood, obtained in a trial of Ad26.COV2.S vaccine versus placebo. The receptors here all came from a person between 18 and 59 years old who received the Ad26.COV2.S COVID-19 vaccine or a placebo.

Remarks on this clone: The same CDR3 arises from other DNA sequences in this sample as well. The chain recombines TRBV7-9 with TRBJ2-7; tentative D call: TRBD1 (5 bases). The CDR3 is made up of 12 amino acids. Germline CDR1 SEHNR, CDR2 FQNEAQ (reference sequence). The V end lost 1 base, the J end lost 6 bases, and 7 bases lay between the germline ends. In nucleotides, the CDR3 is TGTGCCAGCAGCTTAGGACAGACCGAGCAGTACTTC. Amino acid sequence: CASSLGQTEQYF.

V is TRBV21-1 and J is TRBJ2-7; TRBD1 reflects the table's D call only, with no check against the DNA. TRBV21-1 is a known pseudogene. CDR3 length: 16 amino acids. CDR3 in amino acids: CASTTKRDSEAYEQYF. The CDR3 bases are TGTGCCAGCACCACCAAGAGGGACAGTGAAGCCTACGAGCAGTACTTC.

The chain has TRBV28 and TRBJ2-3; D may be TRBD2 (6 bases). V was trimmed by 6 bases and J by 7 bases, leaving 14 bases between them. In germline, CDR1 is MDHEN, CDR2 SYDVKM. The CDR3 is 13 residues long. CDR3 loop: CASSLSGPNTQYF. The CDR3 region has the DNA TGTGCCAGCAGCCTTAGCGGACCTAATACGCAGTATTTT.

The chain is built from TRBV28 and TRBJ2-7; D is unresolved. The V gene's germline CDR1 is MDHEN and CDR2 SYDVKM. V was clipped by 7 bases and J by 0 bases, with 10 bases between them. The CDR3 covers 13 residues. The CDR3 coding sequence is TGTGCCAGCACCCGGCAGAGCTCCTACGAGCAGTACTTC. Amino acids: CASTRQSSYEQYF.

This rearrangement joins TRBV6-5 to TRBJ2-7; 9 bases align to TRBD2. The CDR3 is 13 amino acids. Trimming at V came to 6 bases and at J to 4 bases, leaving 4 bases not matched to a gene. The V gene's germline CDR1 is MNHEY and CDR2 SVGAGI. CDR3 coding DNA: TGTGCCAGCAGACAAGCGGGAGGTTACGAGCAGTACTTC. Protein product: CASRQAGGYEQYF.

This chain's CDR3 is CASSKRSPSTDTQYF. The CDR3, as DNA: TGTGCCAGCAGCAAAAGGTCCCCCTCCACAGATACGCAGTATTTT. V is TRBV7-2 and J is TRBJ2-3; D remains ambiguous. The CDR3 contains 15 residues. Germline V gives CDR1 SGHTA, CDR2 FQGNSA. V was pared by 5 bases and J by 2 bases, with 14 bases between.

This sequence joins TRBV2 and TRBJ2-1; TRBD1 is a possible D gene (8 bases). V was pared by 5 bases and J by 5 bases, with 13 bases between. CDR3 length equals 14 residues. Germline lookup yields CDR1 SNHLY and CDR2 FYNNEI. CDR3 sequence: CASSTGGGHNEQFF. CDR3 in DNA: TGTGCCAGCAGTACAGGGGGGGGCCACAATGAGCAGTTCTTC.

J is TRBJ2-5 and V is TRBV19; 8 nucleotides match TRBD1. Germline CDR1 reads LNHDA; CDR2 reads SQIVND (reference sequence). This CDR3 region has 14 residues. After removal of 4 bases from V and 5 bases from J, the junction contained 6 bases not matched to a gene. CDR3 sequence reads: CASSTHRGSETQYF. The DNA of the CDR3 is TGTGCCAGTAGTACTCACAGGGGGAGTGAGACCCAGTACTTC.